This TCR beta chain was recorded in a study of blood T cell repertoires in COVID-19. Study details: Spain, Italy and the United States supplied samples that represented acute and convalescent COVID-19. The cDNA or gDNA used as material had been derived from T cells, B-cell-depleted T cells, or PBMCs.

The V and J ends lost 4 bases and 2 bases respectively, with 12 bases between them. The CDR3 totals 15 residues. The germline gives CDR1 KGHDR, CDR2 SFDVKD. Adults between roughly 18 and 95 years of age took part from fewer than 30 US areas. Measured with immunoSEQ multiplex PCR; TCRdb has only the in-frame clones, and not every one. The sample consists of 150,000 to 200,000 clones, almost 80% of them appearing once. The receptor was isolated from a woman in her forties or fifties who had recovered from COVID-19. Sequenced input: PBMCs or T cells enriched from blood (not recorded which). The chain is built from TRBV24-1 and TRBJ2-3, with a tentative D call TRBD2 (5 bases). The CDR3 loop is CATSDHSGLTDTQYF. The DNA of the CDR3 is TGTGCCACCAGTGACCACAGCGGCCTCACAGATACGCAGTATTTT.